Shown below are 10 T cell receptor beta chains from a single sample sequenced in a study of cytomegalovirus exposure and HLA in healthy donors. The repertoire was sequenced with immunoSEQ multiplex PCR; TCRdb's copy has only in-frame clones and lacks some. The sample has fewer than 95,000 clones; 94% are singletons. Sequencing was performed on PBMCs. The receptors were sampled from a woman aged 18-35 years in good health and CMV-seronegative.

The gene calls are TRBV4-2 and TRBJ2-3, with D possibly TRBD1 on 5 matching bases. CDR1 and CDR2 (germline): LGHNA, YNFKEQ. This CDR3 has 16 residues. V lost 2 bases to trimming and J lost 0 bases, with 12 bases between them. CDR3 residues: CASSQQTAASTDTQYF. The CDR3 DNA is TGTGCCAGCAGCCAACAGACAGCTGCTAGCACAGATACGCAGTATTTT.

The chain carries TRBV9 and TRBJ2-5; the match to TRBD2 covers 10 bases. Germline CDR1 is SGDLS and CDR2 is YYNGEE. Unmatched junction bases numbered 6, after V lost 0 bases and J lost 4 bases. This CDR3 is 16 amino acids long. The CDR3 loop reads CASSVESGGAIETQYF. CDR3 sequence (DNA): TGTGCCAGCAGCGTAGAAAGCGGGGGGGCGATAGAGACCCAGTACTTC.

The CDR3 nucleotides read TGTGCCAGCAGTTTAAGCGCAGGGGTCACTCAGCCCCAGCATTTT. As protein: CASSLSAGVTQPQHF. This chain links TRBV28 with TRBJ1-5; D might be TRBD1 (6 bases). The CDR3 is 15 residues long. Germline V CDR1 and CDR2: MDHEN, SYDVKM. The ends were cut back, 2 bases at V and 6 bases at J, with 14 bases in the middle.

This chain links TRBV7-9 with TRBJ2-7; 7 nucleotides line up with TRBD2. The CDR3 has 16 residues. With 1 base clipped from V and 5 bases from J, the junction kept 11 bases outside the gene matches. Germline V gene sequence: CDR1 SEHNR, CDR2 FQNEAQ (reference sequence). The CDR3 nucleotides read TGTGCCAGCAGCTTAGTGGCAGCGGGACCCCGTCACGAGCAGTACTTC. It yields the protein CASSLVAAGPRHEQYF.

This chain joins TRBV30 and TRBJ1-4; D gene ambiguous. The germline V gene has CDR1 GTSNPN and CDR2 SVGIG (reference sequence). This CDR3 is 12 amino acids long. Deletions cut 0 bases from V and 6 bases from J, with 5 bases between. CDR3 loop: CAWSVSHEKLFF. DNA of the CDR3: TGTGCCTGGAGTGTATCTCATGAAAAACTGTTTTTT.

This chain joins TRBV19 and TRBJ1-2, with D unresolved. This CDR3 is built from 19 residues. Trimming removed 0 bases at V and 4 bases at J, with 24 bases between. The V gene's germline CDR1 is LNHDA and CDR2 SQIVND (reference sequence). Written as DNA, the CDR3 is TGTGCCAGTAGTATAGATCTCTCTTCGGCAGGTTCGCCTCCCTATGGCTACACCTTC. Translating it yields CASSIDLSSAGSPPYGYTF.

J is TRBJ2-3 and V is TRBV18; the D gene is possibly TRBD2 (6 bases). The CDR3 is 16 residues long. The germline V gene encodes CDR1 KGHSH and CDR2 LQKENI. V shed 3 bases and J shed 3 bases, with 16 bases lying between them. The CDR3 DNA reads TGTGCCAGCTCACCCATGGACACGGGGACTACAGATACGCAGTATTTT. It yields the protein CASSPMDTGTTDTQYF.

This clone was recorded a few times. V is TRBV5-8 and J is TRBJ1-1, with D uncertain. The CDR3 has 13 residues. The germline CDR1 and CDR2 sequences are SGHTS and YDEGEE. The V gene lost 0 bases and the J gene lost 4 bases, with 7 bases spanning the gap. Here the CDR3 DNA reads TGTGCCAGCAGCTTGGTCTCTTTCACTGAAGCTTTCTTT. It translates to CASSLVSFTEAFF.

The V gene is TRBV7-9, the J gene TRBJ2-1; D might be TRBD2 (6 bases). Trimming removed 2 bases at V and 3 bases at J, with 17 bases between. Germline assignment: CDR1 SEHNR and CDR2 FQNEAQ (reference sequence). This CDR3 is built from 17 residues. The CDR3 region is CASSLRRGRVVYNEQFF. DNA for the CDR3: TGTGCCAGCAGCTTAAGGCGGGGCAGGGTTGTCTACAATGAGCAGTTCTTC.

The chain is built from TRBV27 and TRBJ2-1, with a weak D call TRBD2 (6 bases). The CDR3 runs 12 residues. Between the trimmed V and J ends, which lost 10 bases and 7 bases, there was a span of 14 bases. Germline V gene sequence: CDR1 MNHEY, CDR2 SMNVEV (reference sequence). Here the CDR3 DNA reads TGTGCCACCCTGGGGGGAGAGAATGAGCAGTTCTTC. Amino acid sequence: CATLGGENEQFF.